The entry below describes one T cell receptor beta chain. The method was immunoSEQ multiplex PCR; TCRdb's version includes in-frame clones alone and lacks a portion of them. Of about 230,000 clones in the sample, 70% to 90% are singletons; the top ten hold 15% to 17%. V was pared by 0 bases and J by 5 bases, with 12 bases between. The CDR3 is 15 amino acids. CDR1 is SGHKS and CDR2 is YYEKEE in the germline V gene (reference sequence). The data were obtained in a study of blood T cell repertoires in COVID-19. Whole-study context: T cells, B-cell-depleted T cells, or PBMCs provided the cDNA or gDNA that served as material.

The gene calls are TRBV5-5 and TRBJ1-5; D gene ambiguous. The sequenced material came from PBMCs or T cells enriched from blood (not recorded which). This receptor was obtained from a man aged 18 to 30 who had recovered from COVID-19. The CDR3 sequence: CASSLGPVGDQPQHF. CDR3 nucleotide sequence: TGTGCCAGCAGCTTGGGCCCGGTCGGGGATCAGCCCCAGCATTTT.